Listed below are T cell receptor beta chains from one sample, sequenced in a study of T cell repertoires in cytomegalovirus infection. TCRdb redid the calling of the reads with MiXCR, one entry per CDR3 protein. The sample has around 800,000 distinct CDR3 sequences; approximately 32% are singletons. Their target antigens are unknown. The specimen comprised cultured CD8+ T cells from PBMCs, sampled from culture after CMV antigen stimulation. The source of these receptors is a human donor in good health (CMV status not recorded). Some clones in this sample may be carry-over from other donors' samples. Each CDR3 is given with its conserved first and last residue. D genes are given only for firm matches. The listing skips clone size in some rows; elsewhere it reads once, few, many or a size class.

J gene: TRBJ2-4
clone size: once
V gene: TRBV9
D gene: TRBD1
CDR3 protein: CASSPTPGTEEDF
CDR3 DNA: TGTGCCAGCAGCCCAACACCCGGGACAGAGGAAGACTTC

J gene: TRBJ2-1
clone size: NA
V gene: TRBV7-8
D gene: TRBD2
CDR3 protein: CASSFGGGQSSYNEQFF
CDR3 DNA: TGTGCCAGCAGCTTCGGGGGGGGGCAGAGCTCCTACAATGAGCAGTTCTTC

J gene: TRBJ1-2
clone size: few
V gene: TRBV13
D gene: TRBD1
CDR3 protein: CASSSTYTGEYGYTF
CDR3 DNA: TGTGCCAGCAGCTCAACATATACAGGGGAATACGGCTACACCTTC

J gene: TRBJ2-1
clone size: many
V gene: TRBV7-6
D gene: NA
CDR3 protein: CASSLAGGGRYNEQFF
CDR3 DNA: TGTGCCAGCAGCTTAGCTGGCGGGGGCCGTTACAATGAGCAGTTCTTC

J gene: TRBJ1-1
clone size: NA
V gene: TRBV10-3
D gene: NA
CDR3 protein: CAIGPPNTEAFF
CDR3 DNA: TGTGCCATCGGGCCGCCGAACACTGAAGCTTTCTTT

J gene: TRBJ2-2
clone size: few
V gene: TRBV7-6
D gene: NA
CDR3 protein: CASSRLVIAGTGELFF
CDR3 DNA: TGTGCCAGCAGCCGTTTAGTCATAGCAGGCACCGGGGAGCTGTTTTTT

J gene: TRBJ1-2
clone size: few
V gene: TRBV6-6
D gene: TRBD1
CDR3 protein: CASTPVVGGSYGYTF
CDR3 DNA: TGTGCCAGCACCCCCGTGGTAGGGGGCTCCTATGGCTACACCTTC

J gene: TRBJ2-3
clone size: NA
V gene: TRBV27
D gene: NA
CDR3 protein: CASSLSSVTDTQYF
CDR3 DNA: TGTGCCAGCAGTTTATCGAGTGTCACAGATACGCAGTATTTT

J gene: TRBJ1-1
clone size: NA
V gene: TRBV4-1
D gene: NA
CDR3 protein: CASSQVNSRGTEAFF
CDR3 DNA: TGCGCCAGCAGCCAAGTGAACAGTAGAGGCACTGAAGCTTTCTTT

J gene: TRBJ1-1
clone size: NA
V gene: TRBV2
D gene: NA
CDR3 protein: CASSEGRLYTEAFF
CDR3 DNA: TGTGCCAGCAGTGAAGGCCGGCTGTACACTGAAGCTTTCTTT

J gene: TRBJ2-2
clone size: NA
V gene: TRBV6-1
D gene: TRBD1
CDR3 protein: CASSFVPPGQGTGELFF
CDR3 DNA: TGTGCCAGCAGTTTCGTACCCCCGGGACAGGGTACCGGGGAGCTGTTTTTT

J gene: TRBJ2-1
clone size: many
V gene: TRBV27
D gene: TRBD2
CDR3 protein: CASSQAPGLRYNEQFF
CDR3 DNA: TGTGCCAGCAGTCAAGCCCCGGGACTACGATACAATGAGCAGTTCTTC

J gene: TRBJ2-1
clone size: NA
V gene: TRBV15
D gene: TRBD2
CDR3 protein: CATSREGRASGGPGHEQFF
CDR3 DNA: TGTGCCACCAGCAGAGAAGGGCGGGCTAGCGGGGGCCCAGGGCATGAGCAGTTCTTC

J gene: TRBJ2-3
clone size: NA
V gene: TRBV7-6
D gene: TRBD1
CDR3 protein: CASSRTGMGTDTQYF
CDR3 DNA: TGTGCTAGCAGCCGGACAGGGATGGGCACAGATACGCAGTATTTT

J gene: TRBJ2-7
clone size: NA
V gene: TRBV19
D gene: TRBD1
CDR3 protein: CASSIGTGGYYEQYF
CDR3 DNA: TGTGCCAGTAGTATAGGGACAGGGGGTTACTACGAGCAGTACTTC

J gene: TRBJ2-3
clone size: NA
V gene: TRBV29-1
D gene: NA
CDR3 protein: CSAAPGVNTDSQYF
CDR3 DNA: TGCAGCGCGGCCCCGGGGGTAAACACAGATTCGCAGTATTTT

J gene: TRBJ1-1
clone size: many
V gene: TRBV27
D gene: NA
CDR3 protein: CASSFLTGNTEAFF
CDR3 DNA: TGTGCCAGCAGCTTCTTAACAGGGAACACTGAAGCTTTCTTT

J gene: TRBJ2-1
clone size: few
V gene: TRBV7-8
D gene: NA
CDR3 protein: CATIRGEGEQFF
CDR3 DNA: TGTGCCACAATCAGGGGTGAGGGTGAGCAGTTCTTC

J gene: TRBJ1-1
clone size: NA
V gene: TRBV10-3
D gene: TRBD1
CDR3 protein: CAIRTGDSPPEAFF
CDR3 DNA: TGTGCCATCAGGACAGGGGACTCTCCGCCTGAAGCTTTCTTT

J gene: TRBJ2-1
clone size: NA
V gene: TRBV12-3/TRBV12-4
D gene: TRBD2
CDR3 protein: CASSLGGLAGRRDEQFF
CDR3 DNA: TGTGCCAGCAGTTTAGGGGGACTAGCGGGTCGACGGGATGAGCAGTTCTTC

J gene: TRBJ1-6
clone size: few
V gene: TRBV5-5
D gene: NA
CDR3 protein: CASSLARQDILSPLHF
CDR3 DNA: TGTGCCAGCAGCTTGGCTCGACAGGACATCCTTTCACCCCTCCACTTT

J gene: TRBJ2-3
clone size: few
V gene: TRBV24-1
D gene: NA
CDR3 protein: CATSARVGSQLNTDTQYF
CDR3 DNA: TGTGCCACCAGTGCCCGAGTGGGGAGTCAGTTGAACACAGATACGCAGTATTTT

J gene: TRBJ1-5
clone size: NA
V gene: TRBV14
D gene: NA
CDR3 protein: CASSHGHQPQHF
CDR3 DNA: TGTGCCAGCAGCCATGGACATCAGCCCCAGCATTTT

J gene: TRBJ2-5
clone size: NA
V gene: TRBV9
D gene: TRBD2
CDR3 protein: CASSLYASGGDETQYF
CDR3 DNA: TGTGCCAGCAGCCTCTACGCCAGCGGGGGGGACGAGACCCAGTACTTC

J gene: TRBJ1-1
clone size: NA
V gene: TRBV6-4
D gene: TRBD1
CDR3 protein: CASSEFPGGTTEAFF
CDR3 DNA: TGTGCCAGCAGTGAGTTTCCAGGGGGGACGACTGAAGCTTTCTTT

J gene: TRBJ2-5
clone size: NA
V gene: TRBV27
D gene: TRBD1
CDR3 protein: CASSPGTGGIETQYF
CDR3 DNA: TGTGCCAGCAGTCCCGGGACAGGGGGAATAGAGACCCAGTACTTC

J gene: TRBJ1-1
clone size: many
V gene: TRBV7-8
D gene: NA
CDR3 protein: CASSPPGFGNTEAFF
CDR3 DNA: TGTGCCAGCAGCCCCCCGGGGTTTGGGAACACTGAAGCTTTCTTT

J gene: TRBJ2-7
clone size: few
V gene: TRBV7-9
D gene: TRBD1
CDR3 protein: CASTLVDLTGLSSYEQYF
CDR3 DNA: TGTGCCAGCACCTTAGTAGACCTGACAGGGCTGAGCTCCTACGAGCAGTACTTC

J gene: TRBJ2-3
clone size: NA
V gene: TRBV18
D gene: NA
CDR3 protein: CASSPPLAGVSTDTQYF
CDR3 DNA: TGTGCCAGCTCACCACCCCTGGCAGGAGTAAGCACAGATACGCAGTATTTT

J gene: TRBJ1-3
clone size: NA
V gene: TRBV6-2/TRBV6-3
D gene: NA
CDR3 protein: CASGIGPGNTIYF
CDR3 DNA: TGTGCCAGCGGGATCGGCCCTGGAAACACCATATATTTT

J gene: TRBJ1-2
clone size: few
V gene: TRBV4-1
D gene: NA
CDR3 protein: CASSQDPGAGYGYTF
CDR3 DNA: TGCGCCAGCAGCCAAGATCCAGGGGCTGGCTATGGCTACACCTTC

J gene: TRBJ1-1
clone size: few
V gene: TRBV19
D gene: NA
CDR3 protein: CASSKTGTEAFF
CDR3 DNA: TGTGCCAGTAGTAAAACGGGAACTGAAGCTTTCTTT

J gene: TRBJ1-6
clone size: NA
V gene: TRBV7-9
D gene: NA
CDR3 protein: CASSPSGRGGNSPLHF
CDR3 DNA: TGTGCCAGCAGCCCGAGCGGGCGGGGTGGGAATTCACCCCTCCACTTT

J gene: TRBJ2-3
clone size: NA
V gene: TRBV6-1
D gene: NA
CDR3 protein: CASSAGPFGDTQYF
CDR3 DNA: TGTGCCAGCAGTGCGGGCCCCTTCGGAGATACGCAGTATTTT

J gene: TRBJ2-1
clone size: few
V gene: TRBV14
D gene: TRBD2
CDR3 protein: CASSQPSRTSRGEQFF
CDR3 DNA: TGTGCCAGCAGCCAACCATCCCGGACTAGCCGGGGGGAGCAGTTCTTC

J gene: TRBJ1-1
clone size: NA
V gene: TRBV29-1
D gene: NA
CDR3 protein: CSVPGPASEAFF
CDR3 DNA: TGCAGCGTTCCCGGGCCCGCGAGTGAAGCTTTCTTT

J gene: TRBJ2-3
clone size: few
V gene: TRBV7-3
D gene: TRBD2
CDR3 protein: CASSRGGSDTQYF
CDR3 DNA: TGTGCCAGCAGCCGGGGAGGGTCAGATACGCAGTATTTT

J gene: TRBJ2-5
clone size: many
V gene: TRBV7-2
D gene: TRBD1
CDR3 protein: CASSSPGQGETQYF
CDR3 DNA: TGTGCCAGCAGTTCACCGGGACAGGGAGAGACCCAGTACTTC

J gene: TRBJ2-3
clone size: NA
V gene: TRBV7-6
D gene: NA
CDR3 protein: CTSSFRSRGATDTQYF
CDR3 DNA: TGTACCAGCAGCTTCCGTTCAAGGGGTGCCACAGATACGCAGTATTTT

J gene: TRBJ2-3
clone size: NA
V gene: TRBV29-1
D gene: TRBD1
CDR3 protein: CSVVGTGPADTQYF
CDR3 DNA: TGCAGCGTCGTGGGGACAGGGCCGGCAGATACGCAGTATTTT